These 3 T cell receptor beta chains were all obtained from the same sample, sequenced in a study of T cell repertoires in ileal Crohn's disease. The protocol was immunoSEQ multiplex PCR, while the TCRdb copy is restricted to in-frame clones and leaves out a portion. This table holds more than 10,000 clones, around 70% found once. Time point in this sample: neoterminal ileum biopsy at postoperative endoscopy, about 6 months after surgery. Sequenced material: ileal tissue. All receptors come from an adult with Crohn's disease.

The V gene is TRBV19, the J gene TRBJ1-1; the D is unclear. Germline V gene sequence: CDR1 LNHDA, CDR2 SQIVND (reference sequence). V was pared by 4 bases and J by 0 bases, with 6 bases between. The length of the CDR3 is 13 residues. CDR3 in amino acids: CASSTQLNTEAFF. CDR3 in DNA: TGTGCCAGTAGTACACAGTTGAACACTGAAGCTTTCTTT.

The chain recombines TRBV11-3 with TRBJ2-5; no clear D gene. The germline V gene has CDR1 SGHNT and CDR2 YENEEA. CDR3 length: 14 residues. Trimming removed 4 bases from V and 5 bases from J, with 14 bases in between. The CDR3 loop is CASSSSQGFETQYF. DNA of the CDR3: TGTGCCAGCAGCTCAAGTCAAGGGTTCGAGACCCAGTACTTC.

The V call is TRBV11-2, the J call TRBJ1-2, with D uncertain. V was clipped by 0 bases and J by 4 bases, with 21 bases between them. CDR3 length: 18 residues. Germline V gene data show CDR1 as SGHAT and CDR2 as FQNNGV. As DNA, the CDR3 is TGTGCCAGCAGCTTAGATGGTAGCGCCTCAGTAAGTGCCTATGGCTACACCTTC. Amino acids: CASSLDGSASVSAYGYTF.